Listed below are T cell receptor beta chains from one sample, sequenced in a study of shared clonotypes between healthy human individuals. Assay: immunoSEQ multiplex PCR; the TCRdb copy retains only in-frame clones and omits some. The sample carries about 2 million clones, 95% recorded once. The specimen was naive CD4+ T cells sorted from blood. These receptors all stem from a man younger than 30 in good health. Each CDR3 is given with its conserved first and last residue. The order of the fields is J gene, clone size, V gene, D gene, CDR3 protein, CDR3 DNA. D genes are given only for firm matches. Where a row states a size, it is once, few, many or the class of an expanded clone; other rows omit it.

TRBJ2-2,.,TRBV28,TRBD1,CASRSGTGGTGELFF,TGTGCCAGCAGATCTGGGACAGGGGGCACCGGGGAGCTGTTTTTT
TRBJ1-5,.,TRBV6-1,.,CASSEAVLNQPQHF,TGTGCCAGCAGTGAAGCGGTTTTAAATCAGCCCCAGCATTTT
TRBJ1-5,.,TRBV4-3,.,CASSQDRNQPQHF,TGCGCCAGCAGCCAAGACCGTAATCAGCCCCAGCATTTT
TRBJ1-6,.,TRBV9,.,CASSLQGSPLHF,TGTGCCAGCAGCCTTCAAGGTTCACCCCTCCACTTT
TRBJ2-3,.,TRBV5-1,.,CASSLNADRDTQYF,TGCGCCAGCAGCTTGAACGCGGACCGAGATACGCAGTATTTT
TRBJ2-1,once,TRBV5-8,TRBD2,CASSSTLTSGTYNEQFF,TGTGCCAGCAGCTCCACCCTGACTAGCGGCACCTACAATGAGCAGTTCTTC
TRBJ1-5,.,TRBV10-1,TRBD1,CASSESGTGFIQPQHF,TGCGCCAGCAGTGAGTCTGGGACAGGGTTTATTCAGCCCCAGCATTTT
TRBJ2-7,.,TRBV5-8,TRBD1,CASSLAGTGSYEQYF,TGTGCCAGCAGCTTGGCCGGGACAGGCTCCTACGAGCAGTACTTC
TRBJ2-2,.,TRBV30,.,CAWSDGVTTGELFF,TGTGCCTGGAGTGACGGGGTCACCACCGGGGAGCTGTTTTTT
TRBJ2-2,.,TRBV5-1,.,CASTVGAPGTGELFF,TGCGCCAGCACGGTGGGAGCGCCGGGCACCGGGGAGCTGTTTTTT
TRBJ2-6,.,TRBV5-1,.,CASSLVWVSGANVLTF,TGCGCCAGCAGCTTGGTATGGGTCTCTGGGGCCAACGTCCTGACTTTC
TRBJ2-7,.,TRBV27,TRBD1,CASSFGQGIYEQYF,TGTGCCAGCAGTTTTGGACAGGGCATCTACGAGCAGTACTTC
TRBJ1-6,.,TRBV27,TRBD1,CASSGQQGAGSPLHF,TGTGCCAGCAGTGGCCAACAGGGGGCAGGTTCACCCCTCCACTTT
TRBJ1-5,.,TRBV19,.,CATTTQGGNQPQHF,TGTGCCACGACGACGCAGGGTGGCAATCAGCCCCAGCATTTT
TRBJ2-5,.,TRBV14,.,CASSQVVQTQYF,TGTGCCAGCAGCCAAGTAGTGCAGACCCAGTACTTC
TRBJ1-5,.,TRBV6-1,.,CASSEGWRVRNQPQHF,TGTGCCAGCAGTGAAGGCTGGAGGGTTAGGAATCAGCCCCAGCATTTT
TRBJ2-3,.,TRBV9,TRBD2,CASSVVGLAGGIDTQYF,TGTGCCAGCAGCGTAGTCGGACTAGCGGGAGGGATAGATACGCAGTATTTT
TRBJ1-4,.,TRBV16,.,CASSQFKGQGEKLFF,TGTGCCAGCAGCCAATTTAAGGGACAAGGCGAAAAACTGTTTTTT
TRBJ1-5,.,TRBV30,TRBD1,CAWSAGTGPNQPQHF,TGTGCCTGGAGTGCCGGGACAGGCCCTAATCAGCCCCAGCATTTT
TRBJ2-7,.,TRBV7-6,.,CASSPIYSVGSYEQYF,TGTGCCAGCAGCCCGATTTATTCTGTGGGCTCCTACGAGCAGTACTTC
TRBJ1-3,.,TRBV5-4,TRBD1,CASSGWTGTPGNTIYF,TGTGCCAGCAGCGGGTGGACAGGAACCCCTGGAAACACCATATATTTT
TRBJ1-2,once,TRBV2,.,CASSEALGGAYGYTF,TGTGCCAGCAGTGAAGCGCTTGGGGGGGCGTATGGCTACACCTTC
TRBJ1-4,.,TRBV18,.,CASSPLTWAGENEKLFF,TGTGCCAGCTCACCACTCACGTGGGCAGGGGAAAATGAAAAACTGTTTTTT
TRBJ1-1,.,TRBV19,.,CASSTTEMNTEAFF,TGTGCCAGTTCGACGACAGAGATGAACACTGAAGCTTTCTTT
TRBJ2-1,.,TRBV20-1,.,CSARTLREQFF,TGCAGTGCTAGAACTCTCAGGGAGCAGTTCTTC
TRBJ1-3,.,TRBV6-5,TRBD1,CASRGTGNSGNTIYF,TGTGCCAGCAGAGGGACAGGCAACTCTGGAAACACCATATATTTT
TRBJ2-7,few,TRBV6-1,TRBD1,CASSVTGDHEQYF,TGTGCCAGCAGTGTAACAGGGGACCACGAGCAGTACTTC
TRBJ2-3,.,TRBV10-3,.,CAASQGQAQYF,TGTGCCGCTAGCCAGGGCCAGGCGCAGTATTTT
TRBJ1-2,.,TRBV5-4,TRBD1,CASSLVLGQGGGYTF,TGTGCCAGCAGCTTGGTTCTCGGACAGGGAGGTGGCTACACCTTC
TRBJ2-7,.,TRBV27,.,CASSLNRAYTYEQYF,TGTGCCAGCAGTTTAAACAGGGCCTATACCTACGAGCAGTACTTC
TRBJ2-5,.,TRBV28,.,CASSVLGTQRRETQYF,TGTGCCAGCAGTGTTCTCGGGACGCAAAGGAGAGAGACCCAGTACTTC
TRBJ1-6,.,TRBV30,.,CAWSPKGYNSPLHF,TGTGCCTGGTCCCCTAAGGGGTATAATTCACCCCTCCACTTT
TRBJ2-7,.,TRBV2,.,CASSEGVGYEQYF,TGTGCCAGCAGTGAGGGGGTCGGCTACGAGCAGTACTTC
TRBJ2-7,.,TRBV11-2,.,CASSLDRGVTYEQYF,TGTGCCAGCAGCTTAGATAGGGGCGTAACCTACGAGCAGTACTTC
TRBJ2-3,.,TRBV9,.,CASSAALGEADTQYF,TGTGCCAGCAGCGCAGCCTTAGGGGAAGCAGATACGCAGTATTTT
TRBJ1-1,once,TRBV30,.,CAGTPWNTEAFF,TGTGCCGGCACCCCTTGGAACACTGAAGCTTTCTTT
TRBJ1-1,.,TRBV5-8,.,CASSLRETEAFF,TGTGCCAGCAGCCTGAGGGAGACTGAAGCTTTCTTT
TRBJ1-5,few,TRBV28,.,CASSFGNQPQHF,TGTGCCAGCAGTTTTGGGAATCAGCCCCAGCATTTT
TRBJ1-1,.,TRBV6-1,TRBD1,CASSDPGTVELAFF,TGTGCCAGCAGTGACCCCGGGACAGTCGAACTAGCTTTCTTT